The T cell receptor (beta chain) described here comes from a study of OX40 agonist ivuxolimab in advanced cancers. Study as a whole: Three patients got partial responses; one had hepatocellular carcinoma and two had cutaneous melanoma.

Comment on this clone: Antigen specificity is unknown.

The study's findings and limits: The study observed clonal expansion of CD4+ and CD8+ blood T cells by week 6 at 0.1 to 3.0 mg/kg.

Generated by immunoSEQ multiplex PCR, the TCRdb table keeps only in-frame clones and is missing some. The table lists about 90,000 clones, about 90% of them singletons. V was shortened by 5 bases and J by 6 bases, with 14 bases between the two germline ends. The CDR3 has 13 residues. Looked up from germline, CDR1 is MNHEY and CDR2 is SVGAGI. Sequencing was performed on CD4+ or CD8+ T cells sorted from blood, taken in a trial of the OX40 agonist ivuxolimab. The receptor comes from an adult with an advanced solid tumor such as melanoma, head and neck, liver or kidney cancer. This chain links TRBV6-5 with TRBJ2-7, with D hard to call. The CDR3 DNA reads as TGTGCCAGCAGTAATCGAGTAACTATCGAGCAGTACTTC. Its translation is CASSNRVTIEQYF.